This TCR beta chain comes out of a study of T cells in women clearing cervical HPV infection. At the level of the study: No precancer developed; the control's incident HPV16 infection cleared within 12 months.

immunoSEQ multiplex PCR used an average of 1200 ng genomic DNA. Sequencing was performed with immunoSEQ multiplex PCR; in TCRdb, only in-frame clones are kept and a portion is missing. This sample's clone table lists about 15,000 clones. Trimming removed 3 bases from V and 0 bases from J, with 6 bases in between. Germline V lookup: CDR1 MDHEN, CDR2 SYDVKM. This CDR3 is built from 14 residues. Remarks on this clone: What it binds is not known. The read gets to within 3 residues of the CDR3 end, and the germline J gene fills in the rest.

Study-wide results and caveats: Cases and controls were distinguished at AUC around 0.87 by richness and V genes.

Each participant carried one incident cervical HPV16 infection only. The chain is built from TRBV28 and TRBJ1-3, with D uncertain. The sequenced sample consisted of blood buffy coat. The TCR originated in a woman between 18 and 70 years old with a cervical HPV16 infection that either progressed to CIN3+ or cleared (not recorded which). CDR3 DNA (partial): TGTGCCAGCAGTTTTCAAGGCTCTGGAAACACC. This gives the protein CASSFQGSGNT. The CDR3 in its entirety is CASSFQGSGNTIYF.